The T cell receptor (beta chain) described here comes from a study of T cells after yellow fever vaccination. Germline assignment: CDR1 DFQATT and CDR2 SNEGSKA (reference sequence). V was pared by 7 bases and J by 1 base, with 16 bases between. CDR3 size: 14 residues. TCRdb itself ran the 5' RACE reads through MiXCR, one entry per CDR3 protein. Among 300,000 or so distinct CDR3 sequences listed, around 13% were seen once. Findings and caveats of the study: Shared CD4/CD8 clonotypes were a small share, likely from convergent recombination.

About this clonotype itself: The antigen remains undetermined.

This sample comprised CD4+ T cells sorted from PBMCs, obtained 45 days after the yellow fever booster vaccination. The origin of this receptor is a man aged 25 to 40 who received the YFV17D yellow fever vaccine. V and J are TRBV20-1 and TRBJ1-1, with a possible D match to TRBD1 (5 bases). The CDR3 loop is CSVPGRGANTEAFF. CDR3 in DNA: TGCAGTGTACCGGGGCGCGGTGCGAACACTGAAGCTTTCTTT.